This T cell receptor beta chain was profiled in a study of T-cell memory formation after mild COVID-19. Study-wide context: TCR clusters were mostly donor specific.

This clonotype came up many times. TCRdb analysed the 5' RACE reads with MiXCR anew, one entry per CDR3 protein. The sample has about 130,000 distinct CDR3 sequences; around 6.3% are singletons. Per germline, CDR1 SGHDN and CDR2 FVKESK. V dropped 5 bases and J dropped 3; count of bases not matched to a gene: 11. This CDR3 is built from 16 residues. The rearrangement uses TRBV14 and TRBJ1-1, with 8 bases that match TRBD1. What was sequenced was PBMCs or a T cell subset sorted from them (not recorded which). The receptor was derived from an adult woman who had mild COVID-19 (a few samples of this study predate the infection). Cell type and time point are not known. The CDR3 nucleotides read TGTGCCAGCAGCGCACGGACAGGGAATGTGTACACTGAAGCTTTCTTT. It encodes CASSARTGNVYTEAFF.